The 6 T cell receptor beta chains below come from one sample, sequenced in a study of T cell repertoires in cytomegalovirus infection. Each CDR3 protein gets one entry after TCRdb re-called the reads with MiXCR. The sample lists about 140,000 distinct CDR3 sequences; roughly 6% were seen once. The sample was PBMCs. The origin of the receptors is a human donor in good health (CMV status not recorded). Some clones in this sample may be carry-over from other donors' samples.

The chain has TRBV20-1 and TRBJ2-3; D remains unclear. CDR1 DFQATT and CDR2 SNEGSKA come from the germline V gene (reference sequence). CDR3 length: 13 residues. The V end lost 5 bases, the J end lost 2 bases, and 11 bases lay between the germline ends. DNA of the CDR3: TGCAGTGCTCCTGCGGCTCTCACAGATACGCAGTATTTT. Protein sequence: CSAPAALTDTQYF.

This clonotype was picked up a small number of times. The chain combines TRBV5-1 with TRBJ2-5; 10 bases match TRBD2. The CDR3 covers 14 residues. The germline V gene has CDR1 SGHRS and CDR2 YFSETQ. The J segment lost 11 bases and the V segment lost 4 bases, leaving 11 bases of the junction unmatched. In nucleotides, the CDR3 is TGCGCCAGCAGCCTGGGGCTAGCGGGGGCACCTCAGTACTTC. Its protein product is CASSLGLAGAPQYF.

The V call is TRBV19, the J call TRBJ2-7; D remains unclear. From germline, CDR1 is LNHDA and CDR2 SQIVND (reference sequence). This CDR3 is built from 16 residues. V was trimmed by 3 bases and J by 2 bases, leaving 17 bases between them. In DNA form, the CDR3 reads TGTGCCAGTAGTATTACCGGGCCCCAAATGGCCTACGAGCAGTACTTC. This encodes CASSITGPQMAYEQYF.

This clonotype occurred many times. The chain joins TRBV7-8 to TRBJ2-7; tentative D call: TRBD2 (6 bases). The V gene's germline CDR1 is SGHVS and CDR2 FQNEAQ. V was trimmed by 5 bases and J by 5 bases, leaving 13 bases between them. The CDR3 is made up of 13 amino acids. CDR3: CASSIVRGHEQYF. CDR3 DNA: TGTGCCAGCAGCATCGTGCGGGGCCACGAGCAGTACTTC.

The V gene is TRBV2, the J gene TRBJ1-4, with D unresolved. CDR3 length: 14 residues. Germline V CDR1 and CDR2: SNHLY, FYNNEI. V lost 7 bases and J lost 1, with 10 bases in between. CDR3 coding DNA: TGTGCCAGCAATTCAAGAAGAACTAATGAAAAACTGTTTTTT. Its translation is CASNSRRTNEKLFF.

This clonotype was seen many times. The chain is built from TRBV11-2 and TRBJ1-1; D is perhaps TRBD1 (6 bases). From germline, CDR1 is SGHAT and CDR2 FQNNGV. There are 16 residues in the CDR3. V lost 1 base and J lost 4, with 16 bases in between. The CDR3, as DNA: TGTGCCAGCAGCTTAGGGAACAGGGTGCAAGCCACTGAAGCTTTCTTT. It is translated as CASSLGNRVQATEAFF.